The text below deals with one T cell receptor beta chain. The sample comes from a study of blood T cell repertoires in COVID-19. Data came from immunoSEQ multiplex PCR; TCRdb stores just in-frame clones and leaves some out. The table records 30,000 to 40,000 clones, around 86% of them present only once. CDR3 length: 16 residues. V gave up 0 bases and J gave up 2 bases, with 9 bases separating them. Germline assignment: CDR1 SGHRS and CDR2 YFSETQ. V gene TRBV5-1 combines with J gene TRBJ2-6; D may be TRBD1 (5 bases). The origin of this receptor is a man aged 60 to 69 with active COVID-19. The sample consisted of peripheral blood. CDR3 protein: CASSLAQGAGANVLTF. CDR3 coding DNA: TGCGCCAGCAGCTTGGCCCAAGGGGCTGGGGCCAACGTCCTGACTTTC.